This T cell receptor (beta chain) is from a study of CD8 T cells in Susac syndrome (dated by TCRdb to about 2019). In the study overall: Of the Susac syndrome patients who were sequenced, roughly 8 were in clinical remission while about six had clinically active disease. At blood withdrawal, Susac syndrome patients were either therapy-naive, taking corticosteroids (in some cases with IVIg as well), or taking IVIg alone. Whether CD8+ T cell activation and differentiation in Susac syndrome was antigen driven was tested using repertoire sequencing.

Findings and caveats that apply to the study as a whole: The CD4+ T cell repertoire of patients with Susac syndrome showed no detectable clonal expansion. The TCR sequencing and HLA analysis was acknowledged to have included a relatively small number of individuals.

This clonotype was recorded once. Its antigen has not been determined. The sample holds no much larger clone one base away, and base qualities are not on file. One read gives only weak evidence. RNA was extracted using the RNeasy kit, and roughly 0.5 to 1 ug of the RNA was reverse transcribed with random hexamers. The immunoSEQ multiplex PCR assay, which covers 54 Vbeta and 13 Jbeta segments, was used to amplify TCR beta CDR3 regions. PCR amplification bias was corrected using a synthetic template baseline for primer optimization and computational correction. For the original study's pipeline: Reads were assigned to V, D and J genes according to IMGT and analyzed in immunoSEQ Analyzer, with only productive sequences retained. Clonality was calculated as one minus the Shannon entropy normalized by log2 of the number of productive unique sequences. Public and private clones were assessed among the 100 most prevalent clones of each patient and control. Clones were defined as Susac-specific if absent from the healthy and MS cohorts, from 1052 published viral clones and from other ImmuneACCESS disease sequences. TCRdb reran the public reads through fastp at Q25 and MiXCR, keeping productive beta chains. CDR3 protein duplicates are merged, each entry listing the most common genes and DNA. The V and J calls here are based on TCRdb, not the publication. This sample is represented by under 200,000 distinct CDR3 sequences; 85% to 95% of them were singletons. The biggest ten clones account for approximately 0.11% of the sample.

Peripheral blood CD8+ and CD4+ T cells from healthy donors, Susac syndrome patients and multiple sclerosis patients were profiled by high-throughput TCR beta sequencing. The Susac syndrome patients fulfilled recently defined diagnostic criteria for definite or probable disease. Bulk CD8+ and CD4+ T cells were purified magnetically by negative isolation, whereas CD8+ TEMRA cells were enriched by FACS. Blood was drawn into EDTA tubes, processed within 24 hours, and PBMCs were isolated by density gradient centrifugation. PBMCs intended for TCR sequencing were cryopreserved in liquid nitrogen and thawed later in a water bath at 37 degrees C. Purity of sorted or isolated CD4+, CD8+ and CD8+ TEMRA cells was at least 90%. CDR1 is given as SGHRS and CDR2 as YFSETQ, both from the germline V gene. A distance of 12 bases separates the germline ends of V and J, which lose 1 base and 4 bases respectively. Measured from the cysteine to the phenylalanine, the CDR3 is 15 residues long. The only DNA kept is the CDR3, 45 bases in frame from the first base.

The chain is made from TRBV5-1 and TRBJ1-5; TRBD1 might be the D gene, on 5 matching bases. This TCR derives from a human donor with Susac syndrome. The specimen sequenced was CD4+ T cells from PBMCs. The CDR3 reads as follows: CASSLSGTLNQPQHF. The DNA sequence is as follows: TGCGCCAGCAGCTTGAGTGGGACTCTAAATCAGCCCCAGCATTTT. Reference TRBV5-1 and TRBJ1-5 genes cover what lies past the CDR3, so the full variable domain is KAGVTQTPRYLIKTRGQQVTLSCSPISGHRSVSWYQQTPGQGLQFLFEYFSETQRNKGNFPGRFSGRQFSNSRSEMNVSTLELGDSALYLCASSLSGTLNQPQHFGDGTRLSIL.